Shown below are 23 T cell receptor beta chains from a single sample sequenced in a study of blood T cell repertoires in COVID-19. Clones were read by immunoSEQ multiplex PCR, and TCRdb kept only the in-frame ones, dropping some. The sample shows about 68,000 clones, about three quarters of them seen only once. The material sequenced was peripheral blood. The receptors come from a human donor in a cohort sampled during active COVID-19.

This clone was observed a single time. The gene calls are TRBV15 and TRBJ1-4; 9 bases match TRBD1. Unmatched junction bases numbered 3, after V lost 5 bases and J lost 5 bases. The CDR3 totals 14 residues. Germline V CDR1 and CDR2: LNHNV, YYDKDF (reference sequence). The CDR3 loop reads CATSEGQGNEKLFF. CDR3 DNA sequence: TGTGCCACCAGCGAGGGACAGGGAAATGAAAAACTGTTTTTT.

The J gene is TRBJ2-5, the V gene TRBV4-1; D is unresolved. The CDR3 is 15 amino acids. CDR1 is MGHRA and CDR2 is YSYEKL in the germline V gene. V lost 0 bases to trimming and J lost 3 bases, with 11 bases between them. The CDR3 reads CASSQDGTSEETQYF. The CDR3 DNA follows: TGCGCCAGCAGCCAAGATGGCACCTCCGAAGAGACCCAGTACTTC.

The rearrangement uses TRBV7-2 and TRBJ1-6; the match to TRBD1 covers 7 bases. V was pared by 5 bases and J by 8 bases, with 6 bases of the junction left unmatched. This CDR3 spans 14 amino acids. Germline CDR1 SGHTA, CDR2 FQGNSA. CDR3 nucleotides: TGTGCCAGCAGCGAACCGACAGGGTATTCACCCCTCCACTTT. Its translation is CASSEPTGYSPLHF.

The chain links TRBV18 to TRBJ1-3; D remains ambiguous. Trimming took 5 bases from V and 0 from J, leaving 11 bases between them. Germline V gene data show CDR1 as KGHSH and CDR2 as LQKENI. This CDR3 spans 15 amino acids. The CDR3: CASSSDYGSGNTIYF. Written as DNA, the CDR3 is TGTGCCAGCTCATCCGACTACGGCTCTGGAAACACCATATATTTT.

In this sample, this clone turned up once. This chain uses TRBV6-1 with TRBJ2-1; 9 nucleotides align to TRBD1. Germline lookup yields CDR1 MNHNS and CDR2 SASEGT. Losses at the gene ends were 2 bases for V and 7 bases for J; bases not matched to a gene: 6. The CDR3 has 15 amino acids. The CDR3: CASSEFRTGVNEQFF. As DNA, the CDR3 is TGTGCCAGCAGTGAATTTCGGACAGGGGTAAATGAGCAGTTCTTC.

This chain uses TRBV7-2 with TRBJ2-7, with TRBD1 identical over 9 bases. The V gene's germline CDR1 is SGHTA and CDR2 FQGNSA. Trimming cost V 0 bases and J 10 bases; bases outside gene matches: 10. The CDR3 contains 15 residues. The CDR3 reads CASSLADRGLGEQYF. The CDR3 region has the DNA TGTGCCAGCAGCTTAGCGGACAGGGGCCTGGGTGAACAGTACTTC.

V gene TRBV11-2 combines with J gene TRBJ1-1, with 7 bases fitting TRBD1. In germline, CDR1 is SGHAT, CDR2 FQNNGV. This CDR3 spans 15 amino acids. Trimming took 2 bases from V and 3 from J; bases not matched to a gene: 6. CDR3 region: CASSLTGDSYTEAFF. CDR3 nucleotide sequence: TGTGCCAGCAGCTTAACCGGGGACAGCTACACTGAAGCTTTCTTT.

V gene TRBV19 combines with J gene TRBJ2-1; a weak D match, TRBD1 (6 bases). The CDR3 runs 11 residues. Germline V gene lookup returns CDR1 LNHDA and CDR2 SQIVND (reference sequence). Trimming left V 5 bases short and J 9 bases short, with 8 bases between. The CDR3 region is CASSGQLEQFF. CDR3 bases: TGTGCCAGTAGTGGACAGCTTGAGCAGTTCTTC.

The CDR3 reads CASSPPGTYEQYF. For the CDR3, the DNA is TGTGCCAGCTCACCACCTGGCACCTACGAGCAGTACTTC. This chain joins TRBV18 and TRBJ2-7; D is unclear. In germline, CDR1 is KGHSH, CDR2 LQKENI. With 0 bases removed from V and 2 bases from J, the gap between germline ends came to 5 bases. This CDR3 spans 13 amino acids.

The chain carries TRBV19 and TRBJ1-1; a possible D gene is TRBD1 (5 bases). This CDR3 has 12 residues. Germline CDR1 is LNHDA and CDR2 is SQIVND (reference sequence). V lost 6 bases and J 9 bases, leaving 14 bases between the germline ends. In nucleotides, the CDR3 is TGTGCCAGTAGCACGGCGGGGGGGAAAGCTTTCTTT. Translated, it gives CASSTAGGKAFF.

The chain employs TRBV11-2 and TRBJ2-1; the D gene is possibly TRBD1 (6 bases). Deletions cut 5 bases from V and 6 bases from J, with 11 bases between. This CDR3 comprises 13 residues. CDR1 SGHAT and CDR2 FQNNGV come from the germline V gene. DNA for the CDR3: TGTGCCAGCAGCCATGGACAGAGCAATGAGCAGTTCTTC. It specifies CASSHGQSNEQFF.

The chain links TRBV6-2 or TRBV6-3 to TRBJ2-1; a possible D gene is TRBD2 (5 bases). V gave up 2 bases and J gave up 0 bases, with 11 bases separating them. Germline assignment: CDR1 MNHEY and CDR2 SVGEGT. The CDR3 runs to 16 residues. This chain's CDR3 is CASSYGLAFSYNEQFF. The CDR3 nucleotides are TGTGCCAGCAGTTACGGGCTAGCTTTCTCCTACAATGAGCAGTTCTTC.

The V gene is TRBV7-6, the J gene TRBJ2-2; 10 bases match TRBD2. Losses at the gene ends were 1 base for V and 3 bases for J; bases not matched to a gene: 2. The CDR3 totals 16 residues. Germline V CDR1 and CDR2: SGHVS, FNYEAQ. The CDR3 nucleotides are TGTGCCAGCAGCTTAGAGCGGGGGGGATACACCGGGGAGCTGTTTTTT. It encodes CASSLERGGYTGELFF.

The V and J genes are TRBV5-4 and TRBJ2-5; D might be TRBD1 (6 bases). Per the germline V gene, CDR1 is SGHNT and CDR2 is YYREEE (reference sequence). V lost 0 bases and J lost 1, with 7 bases in between. The CDR3 has 14 residues. CDR3 DNA sequence: TGTGCCAGCAGCTTGGACAGGGTCCAAGAGACCCAGTACTTC. Translation: CASSLDRVQETQYF.

The gene calls are TRBV27 and TRBJ2-1; a possible D gene is TRBD1 (5 bases). Trimming shortened V by 6 bases and J by 2 bases, and 17 bases separated the two germline ends. Germline V gene data show CDR1 as MNHEY and CDR2 as SMNVEV (reference sequence). CDR3 length: 16 residues. DNA of the CDR3: TGTGCCAGCAGCTCAGGGCCAGCCAGGGCCTACAATGAGCAGTTCTTC. This translates into CASSSGPARAYNEQFF.

This rearrangement joins TRBV9 to TRBJ2-3, with TRBD2 matching over 10 bases. This CDR3 spans 16 amino acids. Germline CDR1 reads SGDLS; CDR2 reads YYNGEE. With V trimmed by 6 bases and J by 8 bases, 15 bases remained unmatched. The DNA for the CDR3 is TGTGCCAGCACCGCCTCCAGCGGGGGGGCCGGGGGTACGCAGTATTTT. Translated: CASTASSGGAGGTQYF.

V and J are TRBV6-5 and TRBJ2-3; D remains unclear. The CDR3 loop spans 13 amino acids. Germline CDR1 reads MNHEY; CDR2 reads SVGAGI. The V end lost 7 bases, the J end lost 3 bases, and 11 bases lay between the germline ends. The CDR3 reads CASTSLRTDTQYF. The DNA of the CDR3 is TGTGCCAGCACCTCCCTTAGAACAGATACGCAGTATTTT.

This chain joins TRBV18 and TRBJ2-1, with 7 positions matching TRBD1. CDR1 and CDR2 (germline): KGHSH, LQKENI. The ends lost 5 bases at V and 8 bases at J; junction bases unmatched: 6. The CDR3 totals 13 residues. CDR3 bases: TGTGCCAGCTCAAGAAACAGGGGCGATGAGCAGTTCTTC. The encoded protein is CASSRNRGDEQFF.

This sequence joins TRBV7-9 and TRBJ1-6; a possible D gene is TRBD1 (5 bases). CDR3 length: 15 residues. Trimming removed 1 base at V and 7 bases at J, with 11 bases between. Per the germline V gene, CDR1 is SEHNR and CDR2 is FQNEAQ (reference sequence). The CDR3 spells CASSLVQGENSPLHF. CDR3 coding DNA: TGTGCCAGCAGCTTAGTGCAGGGTGAGAATTCACCCCTCCACTTT.

The chain couples TRBV4-2 to TRBJ2-3; 14 positions agree with TRBD2. Germline V CDR1 and CDR2: LGHNA, YNFKEQ. This CDR3 spans 18 amino acids. V lost 4 bases and J lost 2; bases outside the gene matches: 8. This chain's CDR3 is CASSRGTSGGVNTDTQYF. The CDR3 DNA follows: TGTGCCAGCAGCCGTGGGACTAGCGGGGGCGTCAACACAGATACGCAGTATTTT.

This rearrangement joins TRBV7-8 to TRBJ2-3; D gene unclear. This CDR3 region has 16 residues. Germline CDR1 is SGHVS and CDR2 is FQNEAQ. Trimming took off 5 bases at V and 0 bases at J, with 15 bases between the two ends. The CDR3 nucleotides are TGTGCCAGCAGCCCGCGGCGAGTAACTAGCACAGATACGCAGTATTTT. This encodes CASSPRRVTSTDTQYF.

The V gene is TRBV5-1, the J gene TRBJ2-3; TRBD1 matches at 9 bases. The J segment lost 8 bases and the V segment lost 4 bases, leaving 11 bases of the junction unmatched. Germline CDR1 and CDR2: SGHRS and YFSETQ. The CDR3 sequence is 15 residues long. CDR3 region: CASSAGQGGTGTQYF. The CDR3 nucleotides are TGCGCCAGCAGCGCGGGACAGGGTGGAACGGGTACGCAGTATTTT.

CDR3 nucleotide sequence: TGTGCCAGCAGCGCAGGAGGCGGTGAAAAACTGTTTTTT. Protein sequence: CASSAGGGEKLFF. The chain combines TRBV12-3 or TRBV12-4 with TRBJ1-4; D uncertain. Deletions cut 6 bases from V and 7 bases from J, with 12 bases between. The CDR3 sequence is 13 residues long.